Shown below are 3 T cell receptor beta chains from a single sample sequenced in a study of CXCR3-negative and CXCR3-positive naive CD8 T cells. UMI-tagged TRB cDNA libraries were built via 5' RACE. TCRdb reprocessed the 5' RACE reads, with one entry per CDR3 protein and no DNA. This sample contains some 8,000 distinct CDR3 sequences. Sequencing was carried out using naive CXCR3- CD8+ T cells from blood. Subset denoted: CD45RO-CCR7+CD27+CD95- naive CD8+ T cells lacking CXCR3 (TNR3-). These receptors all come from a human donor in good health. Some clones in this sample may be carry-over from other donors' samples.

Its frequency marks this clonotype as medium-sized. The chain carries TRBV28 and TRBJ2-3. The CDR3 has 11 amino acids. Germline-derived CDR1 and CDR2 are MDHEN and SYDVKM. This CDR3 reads CASSLDSTQYF.

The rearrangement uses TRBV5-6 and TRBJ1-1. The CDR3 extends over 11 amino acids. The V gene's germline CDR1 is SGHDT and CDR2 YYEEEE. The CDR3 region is CASSRWAEAFF.

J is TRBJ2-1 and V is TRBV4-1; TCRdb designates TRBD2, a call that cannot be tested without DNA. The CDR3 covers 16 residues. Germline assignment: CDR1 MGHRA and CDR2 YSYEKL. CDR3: CASSQDLAGVFNEQFF.